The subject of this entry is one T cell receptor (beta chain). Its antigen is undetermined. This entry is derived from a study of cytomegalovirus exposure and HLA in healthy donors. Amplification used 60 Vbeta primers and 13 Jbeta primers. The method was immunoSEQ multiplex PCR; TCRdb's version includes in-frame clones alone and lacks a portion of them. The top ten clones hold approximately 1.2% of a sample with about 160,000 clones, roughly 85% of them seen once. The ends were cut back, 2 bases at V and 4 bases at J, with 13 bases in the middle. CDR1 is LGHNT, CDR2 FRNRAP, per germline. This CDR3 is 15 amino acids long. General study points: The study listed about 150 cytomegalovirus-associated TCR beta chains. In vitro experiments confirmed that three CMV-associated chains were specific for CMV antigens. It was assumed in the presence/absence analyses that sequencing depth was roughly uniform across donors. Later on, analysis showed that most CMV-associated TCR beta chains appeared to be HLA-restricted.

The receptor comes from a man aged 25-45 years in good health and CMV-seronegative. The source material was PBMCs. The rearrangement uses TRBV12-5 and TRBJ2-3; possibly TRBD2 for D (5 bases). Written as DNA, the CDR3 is TGTGCTAGTGGTTTGATCCGGCTAGCATCAGATACGCAGTATTTT. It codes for CASGLIRLASDTQYF.